The T cell receptor beta chain described here comes from a study of cytomegalovirus exposure and HLA in healthy donors. Points from the study as a whole: The authors confirmed in vitro that a few CMV-associated chains were specific for CMV antigens.

Germline values: CDR1 LNHDA, CDR2 SQIVND (reference sequence). This CDR3 region has 18 residues. V lost 8 bases, J lost 4 bases, and 30 bases lay in between. As to this clone: Its target is unknown.

The method was immunoSEQ multiplex PCR; TCRdb's version includes in-frame clones alone and lacks a portion of them. The sample has around 140,000 clones; approximately 86% are singletons. This TCR came from a man between 18 and 29 years old in good health and CMV-seropositive. Material: PBMCs. The genes are TRBV19 and TRBJ2-7; D perhaps matches TRBD1 (5 bases). CDR3 coding DNA: TGTGCCAGTGCTCCCTACGAAGGCAGGGCCGCCTTGGGGTACGAGCAGTACTTC. It is translated as CASAPYEGRAALGYEQYF.